The 26 T cell receptor beta chains below were found in one sample sequenced in a study of blood T cell repertoires in COVID-19. TCRdb's table, derived via immunoSEQ multiplex PCR, lists solely in-frame clones and lacks some. The table shows about 190,000 clones, with 65% to 80% occurring only once. Material for sequencing was peripheral blood. Receptors were obtained from a woman in her fifties or sixties with acute or convalescent COVID-19.

Ten or more counts support this clone. The chain has TRBV29-1 and TRBJ1-2; 9 bases match TRBD1. The ends lost 4 bases at V and 7 bases at J; junction bases unmatched: 10. Germline CDR1 reads SQVTM; CDR2 reads ANQGSEA. The length of the CDR3 is 14 residues. In DNA, the CDR3 is TGCAGCGTTGTGACGGGACAGGGAAGGGGTGGCTACACCTTC. As protein: CSVVTGQGRGGYTF. The full variable domain, rest sourced from reference TRBV29-1 and TRBJ1-2, is SAVISQKPSRDICQRGTSLTIQCQVDSQVTMMFWYRQQPGQSLTLIATANQGSEATYESGFVIDKFPISRPNLTFSTLTVSNMSPEDSSIYLCSVVTGQGRGGYTFGSGTRLTVV.

The CDR3 protein is CASSLEGGRGYEQYF. CDR3 coding DNA: TGTGCCAGCAGCTTAGAGGGAGGCCGGGGATACGAGCAGTACTTC. The gene calls are TRBV7-6 and TRBJ2-7, with D maybe TRBD2 (6 bases). The CDR3 is made up of 15 amino acids. Germline CDR1 reads SGHVS; CDR2 reads FNYEAQ. The V end lost 1 base, the J end lost 4 bases, and 14 bases lay between the germline ends.

CDR3 residues: CASSPAGGQYYEQYF. Written as DNA, the CDR3 is TGTGCCAGCAGCCCGGCGGGGGGACAGTACTACGAGCAGTACTTC. The V and J genes are TRBV7-2 and TRBJ2-7; D is perhaps TRBD2 (8 bases). V dropped 5 bases and J dropped 3 bases, with 17 bases sitting between them. CDR3 length: 15 residues. The germline V gene encodes CDR1 SGHTA and CDR2 FQGNSA.

CDR3: CASSLYRRLTRDGYTF. CDR3 nucleotides: TGTGCCAGCAGTTTATACCGTCGACTCACCCGGGATGGCTACACCTTC. The V and J genes are TRBV28 and TRBJ1-2; D is unresolved. CDR3 length: 16 amino acids. Germline loops: CDR1 MDHEN, CDR2 SYDVKM. V lost 1 base, J lost 6 bases, and 18 bases lay in between.

The chain combines TRBV6-5 with TRBJ1-6, with unresolved D. Per germline, CDR1 MNHEY and CDR2 SVGAGI. There are 12 residues in the CDR3. Deletions cut 6 bases from V and 7 bases from J, with 7 bases between. This CDR3 reads CASSERNSPLHF. The CDR3 nucleotides are TGTGCCAGCAGCGAGAGGAATTCACCCCTCCACTTT.

J is TRBJ1-1 and V is TRBV5-6; D unresolved. V lost 2 bases and J lost 1, with 9 bases in between. The CDR3 has 14 residues. Germline CDR1 is SGHDT and CDR2 is YYEEEE. DNA of the CDR3: TGTGCCAGCAGCTTCCTCGATAGGAACACTGAAGCTTTCTTT. Its translation: CASSFLDRNTEAFF.

The chain employs TRBV30 and TRBJ1-1; TRBD1 matches at 7 bases. Germline-derived CDR1 and CDR2 are GTSNPN and SVGIG (reference sequence). The V gene end was trimmed by 4 bases and the J gene end by 0 bases; junction bases not matched to a gene: 8. The CDR3 sequence is 15 residues long. The CDR3 spells CAWKWRGRMNTEAFF. The CDR3 DNA reads as TGTGCCTGGAAATGGAGGGGGCGAATGAACACTGAAGCTTTCTTT.

This rearrangement joins TRBV23-1 to TRBJ2-3; TRBD2 matches 7 bases. TRBV23-1 is sorted into the ORF group, with uncertain function. J was trimmed by 0 bases and V by 4 bases; bases with no gene match: 10. CDR3 length equals 17 residues. This CDR3 is CASSRGGCDASTDTQYF. The CDR3 coding sequence is TGCGCCAGCAGTCGGGGAGGGTGCGATGCTAGCACAGATACGCAGTATTTT.

This clone is a singleton in its sample. The genes are TRBV19 and TRBJ2-7; TRBD1 agrees at 8 bases. The trim removed 2 bases at V and 5 bases at J, leaving 8 bases unmatched. The length of the CDR3 is 15 residues. Germline CDR1 reads LNHDA; CDR2 reads SQIVND (reference sequence). The CDR3 bases are TGTGCCAGTAGTATACGGTGGGCAGGGGGCAACGAGCAGTACTTC. Protein sequence: CASSIRWAGGNEQYF.

The rearrangement uses TRBV20-1 and TRBJ2-3; 8 bases map to TRBD2. Germline-derived CDR1 and CDR2 are DFQATT and SNEGSKA (reference sequence). This CDR3 is built from 15 residues. Losses at the gene ends were 3 bases for V and 0 bases for J; bases not matched to a gene: 5. DNA for the CDR3: TGCAGTGCTAGTATACTAGCGGTTAGCACAGATACGCAGTATTTT. It codes for CSASILAVSTDTQYF.

The CDR3 here is CASSAEVRGGYEQYF. The DNA of the CDR3 is TGTGCCAGCAGCGCCGAGGTGCGGGGGGGCTACGAGCAGTACTTC. V is TRBV9 and J is TRBJ2-7, with 9 bases identical to TRBD2. Germline V CDR1 and CDR2: SGDLS, YYNGEE. The junction had 7 bases not matched to a gene; V was cut back by 3 bases and J by 3 bases. There are 15 residues in the CDR3.

The chain links TRBV6-1 to TRBJ2-7, with 9 bases matching TRBD1. This CDR3 has 16 residues. The V gene end was trimmed by 4 bases and the J gene end by 3 bases; junction bases not matched to a gene: 10. CDR1 MNHNS and CDR2 SASEGT come from the germline V gene. The CDR3 loop is CASSVIRDRAYYEQYF. The CDR3 DNA is TGTGCCAGCAGTGTAATCCGGGACAGGGCTTACTACGAGCAGTACTTC.

The chain carries TRBV7-2 and TRBJ1-6, with TRBD1 as a possible D gene (6 bases). V was pared by 5 bases and J by 7 bases, with 15 bases between. The germline gives CDR1 SGHTA, CDR2 FQGNSA. This CDR3 has 15 residues. DNA of the CDR3: TGTGCCAGCAGCCCTCGGGGGGGGCGGAATTCACCCCTCCACTTT. Its translation is CASSPRGGRNSPLHF. Full variable domain (outside the CDR3, taken from reference TRBV7-2 and TRBJ1-6): GAGVSQSPSNKVTEKGKDVELRCDPISGHTALYWYRQSLGQGLEFLIYFQGNSAPDKSGLPSDRFSAERTGGSVSTLTIQRTQQEDSAVYLCASSPRGGRNSPLHFGNGTRLTVT.

The rearrangement joins TRBV13 to TRBJ2-7; TRBD1 matches 9 bases. V lost 4 bases, J lost 2 bases, and 3 bases stayed unmatched. From germline, CDR1 is PRHDT and CDR2 FYEKMQ (reference sequence). This CDR3 spans 14 amino acids. The CDR3: CASSSWDRAYEQYF. The DNA for the CDR3 is TGTGCCAGCAGCTCTTGGGACAGGGCCTACGAGCAGTACTTC.

The chain employs TRBV5-1 and TRBJ2-5, with D unclear. The CDR3 spans 14 residues. V was pared by 0 bases and J by 5 bases, with 11 bases between. CDR1 and CDR2 from the germline V gene are SGHRS and YFSETQ. The DNA of the CDR3 is TGCGCCAGCAGCTTGGCCCGAACTTGGGAGACCCAGTACTTC. It specifies CASSLARTWETQYF.

The CDR3 sequence is CASKYHESTGELFF. CDR3 coding DNA: TGTGCCAGCAAATATCATGAGAGCACCGGGGAGCTGTTTTTT. The J gene is TRBJ2-2, the V gene TRBV28; D gene uncertain. Between the trimmed V and J ends, which lost 7 bases and 4 bases, there was a span of 13 bases. The CDR3 is 14 residues long. Germline-derived CDR1 and CDR2 are MDHEN and SYDVKM. The whole variable domain, remainder taken from reference TRBV28 and TRBJ2-2, is DVKVTQSSRYLVKRTGEKVFLECVQDMDHENMFWYRQDPGLGLRLIYFSYDVKMKEKGDIPEGYSVSREKKERFSLILESASTNQTSMYLCASKYHESTGELFFGEGSRLTVL.

This clone was counted between two and nine times. The chain is built from TRBV18 and TRBJ1-1; 11 nucleotides match TRBD1. Looked up from germline, CDR1 is KGHSH and CDR2 is LQKENI. This CDR3 contains 14 residues. The junction had 1 base not matched to a gene; V was cut back by 3 bases and J by 4 bases. CDR3 sequence (DNA): TGTGCCAGCTCACCCGGGACAGGGGGCACTGAAGCTTTCTTT. It encodes CASSPGTGGTEAFF.

The count of this clone is one. The genes are TRBV5-1 and TRBJ2-2; possible D gene TRBD1, 6 bases. Germline CDR1 reads SGHRS; CDR2 reads YFSETQ. There are 16 residues in the CDR3. Trimming took off 1 base at V and 2 bases at J, with 12 bases between the two ends. The CDR3 nucleotides are TGCGCCAGCAGCTTGAGTCCGGACAGTAACACCGGGGAGCTGTTTTTT. This translates into CASSLSPDSNTGELFF.

The gene calls are TRBV19 and TRBJ1-1, with unresolved D. The CDR3 length is 11 residues. CDR1 LNHDA and CDR2 SQIVND come from the germline V gene (reference sequence). With 5 bases removed from V and 5 bases from J, the gap between germline ends came to 6 bases. The CDR3 DNA follows: TGTGCCAGTAGTTGGAGGACTGAAGCTTTCTTT. Translating it yields CASSWRTEAFF.

V is TRBV7-2 and J is TRBJ1-3, with unresolved D. The CDR3 consists of 15 residues. Trimming pared 0 bases from V and 4 bases from J, leaving 10 bases between. The germline gives CDR1 SGHTA, CDR2 FQGNSA. CDR3 loop: CASSLARSGGNTIYF. The CDR3 DNA follows: TGTGCCAGCAGCTTAGCGCGGTCGGGAGGAAACACCATATATTTT.

CDR3 coding DNA: TGTGCCAGCAGGACCTCCGTGGGGCAGGGAAGTTCAGATACGCAGTATTTT. It codes for CASRTSVGQGSSDTQYF. This chain links TRBV7-2 with TRBJ2-3, with D possibly TRBD1 on 5 matching bases. CDR1 and CDR2 (germline): SGHTA, FQGNSA. The CDR3 covers 17 residues. Trimming left V 6 bases short and J 4 bases short, with 23 bases between.

The V and J genes are TRBV27 and TRBJ2-7, with 10 bases fitting TRBD1. This CDR3 has 17 amino acids. Germline V gene lookup returns CDR1 MNHEY and CDR2 SMNVEV (reference sequence). Unmatched junction bases numbered 10, after V lost 0 bases and J lost 5 bases. The CDR3 DNA follows: TGTGCCAGCAGTTTATCGGGGTTCCGGGACAGGGGCAACGAGCAGTACTTC. The encoded protein is CASSLSGFRDRGNEQYF.

The chain links TRBV5-6 to TRBJ2-2, with D possibly matching TRBD1 (6 bases). The CDR3 totals 15 residues. Germline V lookup: CDR1 SGHDT, CDR2 YYEEEE. Trimming removed 0 bases at V and 7 bases at J, with 13 bases between. CDR3 sequence: CASSLEYRDGGELFF. CDR3 DNA sequence: TGTGCCAGCAGCTTGGAGTACAGGGACGGCGGGGAGCTGTTTTTT. Full variable domain (rest looked up from reference TRBV5-6 and TRBJ2-2): DAGVTQSPTHLIKTRGQQVTLRCSPKSGHDTVSWYQQALGQGPQFIFQYYEEEERQRGNFPDRFSGHQFPNYSSELNVNALLLGDSALYLCASSLEYRDGGELFFGEGSRLTVL.

The V call is TRBV9, the J call TRBJ2-7; 8 bases map to TRBD1. V trimming: 4 bases; J trimming: 2 bases; junction bases outside the gene matches: 5. The CDR3 runs to 14 residues. The germline gives CDR1 SGDLS, CDR2 YYNGEE. As DNA, the CDR3 is TGTGCCAGCAGCACCGGACAGGGAACCTACGAGCAGTACTTC. Translation: CASSTGQGTYEQYF.

This chain connects TRBV6-6 to TRBJ1-5; TRBD1 matches 8 bases. J lost 5 bases, V lost 2 bases, and 8 bases had no gene match. In germline, CDR1 is MNHNY, CDR2 SVGAGI (reference sequence). The CDR3 is 16 amino acids. Here the CDR3 reads CASSYSRGQIDQPQHF. CDR3 in DNA: TGTGCCAGCAGTTACAGCAGGGGGCAGATTGATCAGCCCCAGCATTTT.

The genes are TRBV4-3 and TRBJ2-2, with 7 bases matching TRBD2. V was clipped by 1 base and J by 6 bases; unmatched bases: 5. Germline V gene sequence: CDR1 LGHNA, CDR2 YSLEER. There are 15 residues in the CDR3. For the CDR3, the DNA is TGCGCCAGCAGCCAAGTCGCGGGAGAGTCCGGGGAGCTGTTTTTT. Its protein product is CASSQVAGESGELFF.